These T cell receptor beta chains were read from a single sample in a study of cytomegalovirus exposure and HLA in healthy donors. Only in-frame clones appear in the TCRdb table, and some are missing; sequencing was by immunoSEQ multiplex PCR. Here the sample spans roughly 120,000 clones, less than 80% being singletons. Sequencing was performed on PBMCs. The receptors were sampled from a woman in her forties or fifties in good health and CMV-seropositive. CDR3s include the opening cysteine and the closing phenylalanine or tryptophan. A D gene is named only where the DNA matches it firmly. Part of the rows lack a size; the others show once, few, many or a class for expanded clones.

>.|.|TRBJ1-5|TRBV5-6
TGTGCCAGCAGCTTGGGAGGGGGAAGCAATCAGCCCCAGCATTTT
CASSLGGGSNQPQHF
>.|.|TRBJ2-3|TRBV19
TGTGCCAGTAAGTATGTAGGCACAGATACGCAGTATTTT
CASKYVGTDTQYF
>.|.|TRBJ2-5|TRBV6-4
TGTGCCCTCAGGGCAGGAACTCAAGAGACCCAGTACTTC
CALRAGTQETQYF
>TRBD2|.|TRBJ2-3|TRBV7-6
TGTGCCAGCAGGAGGGGGACTAGCGAAGATACGCAGTATTTT
CASRRGTSEDTQYF
>.|.|TRBJ2-5|TRBV2
TGTGCCAGCAGTGCGTCATTGAGGGAAAGGGAGACCCAGTACTTC
CASSASLRERETQYF
>.|few|TRBJ1-2|TRBV7-9
TGTTCCAGCAGCTTAGGACGGGACTATGGCTACACCTTC
CSSSLGRDYGYTF
>TRBD2|once|TRBJ2-3|TRBV9
TGTGCCAGCAGCGAAGCGGGGGCCTCCACAGATACGCAGTATTTT
CASSEAGASTDTQYF
>TRBD1|few|TRBJ1-2|TRBV9
TGTGCCAGCAGCGTAGGGGGACAGGCAAGACTCTATGGCTACACCTTC
CASSVGGQARLYGYTF
>.|.|TRBJ2-1|TRBV4-3
TGCGCCAGCGCAAGAGGACAGAGCTCCTACAATGAGCAGTTCTTC
CASARGQSSYNEQFF
>.|.|TRBJ2-5|TRBV7-6
TGTGCCAGCAGCCCGGCGGCGCGGCCCCTCTCAGAGACCCAGTACTTC
CASSPAARPLSETQYF
>TRBD2|.|TRBJ2-2|TRBV7-9
TGTGCCAGCAGCTTAGGGGGCACTAGCGGCACCGGGGAGCTGTTTTTT
CASSLGGTSGTGELFF